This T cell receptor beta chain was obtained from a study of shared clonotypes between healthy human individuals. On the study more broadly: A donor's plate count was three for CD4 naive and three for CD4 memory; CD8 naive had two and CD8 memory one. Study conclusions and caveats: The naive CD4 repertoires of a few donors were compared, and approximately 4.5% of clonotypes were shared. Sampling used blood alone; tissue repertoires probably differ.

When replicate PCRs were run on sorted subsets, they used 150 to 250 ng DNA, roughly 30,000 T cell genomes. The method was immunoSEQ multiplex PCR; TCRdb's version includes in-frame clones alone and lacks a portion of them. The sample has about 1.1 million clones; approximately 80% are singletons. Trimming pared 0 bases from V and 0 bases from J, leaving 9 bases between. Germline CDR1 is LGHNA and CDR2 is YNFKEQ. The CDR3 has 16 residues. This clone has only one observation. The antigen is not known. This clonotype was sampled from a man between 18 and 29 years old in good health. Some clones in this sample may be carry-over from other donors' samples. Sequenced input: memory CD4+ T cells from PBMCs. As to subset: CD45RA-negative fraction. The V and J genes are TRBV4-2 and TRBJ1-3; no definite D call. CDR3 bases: TGTGCCAGCAGCCAAGATTTACACAACTCTGGAAACACCATATATTTT. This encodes CASSQDLHNSGNTIYF.